The source of this T cell receptor beta chain is a study of blood T cell repertoires in COVID-19 (dated by TCRdb to 2018 to 2020). With respect to the entire study: Samples from collaborators originated in the United States, Italy and Spain and spanned both the acute and convalescent phases of COVID-19. Subjects who had been exposed to COVID-19, were actively infected with it, or had recovered from it provided the deeply sampled blood TCRbeta repertoires that made up the dataset. Samples were obtained from the ongoing ImmuneRACE study (first 160 participants) and from some 1,200 subjects provided by 6 global collaborators. Where HLA class I and class II types were available, the types were taken from metadata supplied by the sample provider, not from assay-based typing. A de-identified subject ID, COVID-19 status, age in years and sex were almost always included in the sample metadata. A freely available public database, intended as a resource for researchers studying the immune response to SARS-CoV-2, is where the repertoires were released. The material from the prospective study consisted of cDNA or gDNA derived from T cells, B-cell-depleted T cells, or PBMCs. The study at large found these results: Clinical and demographic metadata were provided uncurated, with the amount varying by source and participant.

Another Seattle source contributed samples from volunteer blood donors who had recovered from COVID-19. Whole blood was collected in K2EDTA tubes by collaborating institutions according to the institutions' own protocols. For TCRbeta analysis, collaborators shipped samples as frozen whole blood, isolated PBMCs, or DNA extracted from either of those sample types. About this clone: Its binding antigen is unknown. No quality values exist for individual bases; no much larger clone is one base distant.

TCRbeta CDR3 regions were amplified from genomic DNA by means of the immunoSEQ Assay, a bias-controlled multiplex PCR. As for the authors' bioinformatics: Nucleated cell counts per sample were estimated from amplification of reference gene primers within the assay. To quantify the absolute abundance of each unique TCRbeta CDR3 rearrangement, sequence reads were collapsed and filtered. Productive Simpson clonality was computed per sample as the square root of Simpson's diversity index over productive rearrangements. The table was pulled from immuneACCESS by TCRdb, which kept in-frame rearrangements only. Such tables lose some clones; where checked, under half of the loss comes from unresolved V genes, and the rest has no known cause. V and J calls and clone size follow that table, whereas D and trimming were derived from the DNA. This sample gives just over 250,000 clones in total; roughly nine tenths of them show up just once. Approximately 3.7% of the sample is taken by the ten largest.

CDR1 is given as MNHEY and CDR2 as SVGEGT, both from the germline V gene. The CDR3 goes from the cysteine to the phenylalanine over 14 residues. CDR3 DNA is the only sequence kept; it has 42 bases, read in frame from the first base. V ends up 4 bases short and J 4 bases short, with an unmatched junction base count of 2. The TCR comes from a man in his 60s who had recovered from COVID-19. The rearrangement joined TRBV6-2 or TRBV6-3 to TRBJ2-1; TRBD2 aligns with 9 central bases. Specimen: peripheral blood. The CDR3 sequence is CASSCGGGYNEQFF. The DNA reads as follows: TGTGCCAGCAGTTGCGGGGGGGGGTACAATGAGCAGTTCTTC.